This T cell receptor (beta chain) was documented in a study of CD8 T cells in Susac syndrome. The V gene's germline CDR1 is LNHDA and CDR2 SQIVND (reference sequence). The CDR3 is 14 residues long. The J segment lost 1 base and the V segment lost 3 bases, leaving 2 bases of the junction unmatched. It was with random hexamers that roughly 0.5 to 1 ug RNA was reverse transcribed. It was immunoSEQ multiplex PCR that amplified TCR beta CDR3 across 54 Vbeta and 13 Jbeta. TCRdb re-called the immunoSEQ multiplex PCR reads with MiXCR, one entry per CDR3 protein. In the table there are nearly 200,000 distinct CDR3 sequences, about 96% of which are singletons. The authors sequenced TCR beta from blood CD8+ and CD4+ T cells. The patients serving as multiple sclerosis controls were treatment-naive. They had stable or active relapsing-remitting disease and fulfilled revised McDonald criteria. Negative isolation yielded the CD8+ and CD4+ T cells, while FACS enriched the TEMRA cells.

This TCR derives from a human donor with multiple sclerosis. This chain links TRBV19 with TRBJ1-1; 7 positions agree with TRBD1. Sample: CD4+ T cells from PBMCs. Written as DNA, the CDR3 is TGTGCCAGTAGTATGCGACAGGGGAACACTGAAGCTTTCTTT. Its protein is CASSMRQGNTEAFF.